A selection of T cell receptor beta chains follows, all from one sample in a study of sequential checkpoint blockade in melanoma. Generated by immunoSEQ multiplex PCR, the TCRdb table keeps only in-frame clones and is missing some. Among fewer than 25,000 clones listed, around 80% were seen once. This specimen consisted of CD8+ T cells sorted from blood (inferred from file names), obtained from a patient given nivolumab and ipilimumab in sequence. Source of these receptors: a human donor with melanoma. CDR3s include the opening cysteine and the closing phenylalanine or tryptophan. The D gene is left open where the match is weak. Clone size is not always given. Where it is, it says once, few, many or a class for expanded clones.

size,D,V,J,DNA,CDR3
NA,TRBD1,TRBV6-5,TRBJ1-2,TGTGCCAGCAGTTACGGAGAGACAGGGGGCACCTATGGCTACACCTTC,CASSYGETGGTYGYTF
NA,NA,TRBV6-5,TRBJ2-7,TGTGCCAGCAGTTACTATGGTTTTTCCTACGAGCAGTACTTC,CASSYYGFSYEQYF
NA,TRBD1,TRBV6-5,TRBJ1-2,TGTGCCAGCAGTTACGGGTCAGGGGGAGGCTATGGCTACACCTTC,CASSYGSGGGYGYTF
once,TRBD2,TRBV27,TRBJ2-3,TGTGCCAGCACCCTCGGGGGGGCAGGCGATACGCAGTATTTT,CASTLGGAGDTQYF
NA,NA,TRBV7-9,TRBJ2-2,TGTGCCAGCAGCTCAACAGGGGCGCGGGGCACCGGGGAGCTGTTTTTT,CASSSTGARGTGELFF
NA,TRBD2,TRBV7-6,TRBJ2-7,TGTGCCAGCAGCGAGTGGGGACTAGCGGGATCCTACGAGCAGTACTTC,CASSEWGLAGSYEQYF
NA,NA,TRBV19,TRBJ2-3,TGTGCCAGTAGGTCAGCGGTACACACAGATACGCAGTATTTT,CASRSAVHTDTQYF
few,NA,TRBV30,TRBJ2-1,TGTGCCTGGAGCACCTATGGTAATGAGCAGTTCTTC,CAWSTYGNEQFF
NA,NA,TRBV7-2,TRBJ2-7,TGTGCCAGCAGCTTAGCGCCAGGGTGGGAGCAGTACTTC,CASSLAPGWEQYF
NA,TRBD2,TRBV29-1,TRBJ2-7,TGCAGCGTTGAAGGGGGGGTAGCGGGGGCCCAATCCTACGAGCAGTACTTC,CSVEGGVAGAQSYEQYF
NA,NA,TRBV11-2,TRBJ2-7,TGTGCCAGCAGCCAGACCAGGGGTCACCCCTACGAGCAGTACTTC,CASSQTRGHPYEQYF
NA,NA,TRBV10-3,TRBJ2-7,TGTGCCATCAGTGAGTCGGGGGAGGTCTACTACGAGCAGTACTTC,CAISESGEVYYEQYF
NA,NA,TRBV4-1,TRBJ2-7,TGCGCCAGCAGCCGAGCGGACGGCGTGGAGCAGTACTTC,CASSRADGVEQYF
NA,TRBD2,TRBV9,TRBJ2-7,TGTGCCAGCAGCCCGCTAGCGGGAGCCGAGCAGTACTTC,CASSPLAGAEQYF
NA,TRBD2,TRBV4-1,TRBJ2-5,TGCGCCAGCAGCCAACCCTTAGCGGGGGGACCATCCTACCAAGAGACCCAGTACTTC,CASSQPLAGGPSYQETQYF
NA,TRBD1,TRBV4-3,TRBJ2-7,TGCGCCAGCAGCCAAGGGACAGGCAGCTCCTACGAGCAGTACTTC,CASSQGTGSSYEQYF
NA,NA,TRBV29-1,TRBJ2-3,TGCAGCGCGCCTCAACAGGGTGAGTCTCCCACAGATACGCAGTATTTT,CSAPQQGESPTDTQYF
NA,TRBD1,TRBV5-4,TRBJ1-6,TGTGCCAGCAGCTTCATTGGGACAGGGGTCTCACCCCTCCACTTT,CASSFIGTGVSPLHF
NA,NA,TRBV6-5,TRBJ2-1,TGTGCCAGCAGCCGGGTAGCGGTCTACAATGAGCAGTTCTTC,CASSRVAVYNEQFF
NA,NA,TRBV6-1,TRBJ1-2,TGTGCCAGCAGTGAACGATGGGGGGTTTCTGGCTACACCTTC,CASSERWGVSGYTF
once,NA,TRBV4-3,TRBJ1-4,TGCGCCAGCAGCCAAGATCTGGAGGGTCAGAGGGAAAAACTGTTTTTT,CASSQDLEGQREKLFF
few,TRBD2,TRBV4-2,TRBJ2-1,TGTGCCAGCAGCCCGCAGGGGACTAGCGGGAGTAGTGAGCAGTTCTTC,CASSPQGTSGSSEQFF
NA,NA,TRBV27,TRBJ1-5,TGTGCCAGCAGTCCCCAGACAGCCCAGCCCCAGCATTTT,CASSPQTAQPQHF
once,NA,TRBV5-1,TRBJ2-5,TGCGCCAGCAGCTTGTGGAGGGGTCAAGAGACCCAGTACTTC,CASSLWRGQETQYF
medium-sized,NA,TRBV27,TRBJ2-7,TGTGCCAGCAGTACTACAGGGAGCTCCTACGAGCAGTACTTC,CASSTTGSSYEQYF
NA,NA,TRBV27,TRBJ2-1,TGTGCCAGCAGGGTAGCCGGGATCTTCAATGAGCAGTTCTTC,CASRVAGIFNEQFF
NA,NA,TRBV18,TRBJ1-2,TGTGCCAGCTCACCAGGGGGCAGCTCCTATGGCTACACCTTC,CASSPGGSSYGYTF
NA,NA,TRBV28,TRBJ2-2,TGTGCCAGCAGTTTATCCGGGGACACCGGGGAGCTGTTTTTT,CASSLSGDTGELFF
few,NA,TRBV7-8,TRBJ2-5,TGTGCCAGCAGCTTAGAGCGACAAGAGACCCAGTACTTC,CASSLERQETQYF
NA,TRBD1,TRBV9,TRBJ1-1,TGTGCCAGCAGCGTGGGACAGGGGGACACTGAAGCTTTCTTT,CASSVGQGDTEAFF
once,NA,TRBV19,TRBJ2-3,TGTGCCAGTAGTATCCCCGTAAGCGGGGATACGCAGTATTTT,CASSIPVSGDTQYF
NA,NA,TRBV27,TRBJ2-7,TGTGCCAGCAGTTTATCGGCCCGTACCTACGAGCAGTACTTC,CASSLSARTYEQYF